The T cell receptor beta chain under discussion was sequenced for a study of blood T cell repertoires in COVID-19 (dated by TCRdb to 2018 to 2020). For the study in its entirety: Samples from collaborators originated in the United States, Italy and Spain and spanned both the acute and convalescent phases of COVID-19. The prospective study material was composed of cDNA or gDNA derived from T cells, B-cell-depleted T cells, or PBMCs. Deeply sampled blood TCRbeta repertoires from subjects exposed to, actively infected with, or recovered from COVID-19 were included in the dataset. The repertoires were made available in a free public database intended to serve as a resource for research on the immune response to SARS-CoV-2. Samples came from the ongoing ImmuneRACE study (first 160 participants) plus 1,254 subjects from 6 global collaborators. The sample metadata nearly always contained a de-identified subject ID, COVID-19 status, age in years and sex. Where available, HLA class I and class II types were taken from metadata supplied by the sample provider and were not determined by assay-based typing.

From V the trimming removes 7 bases and from J it removes 4 bases, while the gene matches leave 13 bases of the junction unaccounted for. Reading the germline V gene (reference sequence) gives CDR1 LNHDA and CDR2 SQIVND. The CDR3 holds 16 amino acids from the cysteine to the phenylalanine. The read is trimmed to its CDR3 DNA, 48 bases read in frame from base 1. A second Seattle source provided samples from volunteer blood donors who had recovered from COVID-19. Collaborating institutions collected whole blood in K2EDTA tubes following their own protocols. For TCRbeta analysis, collaborators shipped samples in one of three forms: frozen whole blood, isolated PBMCs, or DNA extracted from either of those sample types. Turning to this clone: Its target antigen remains unknown. No much larger clone is present one base from it, and per-base qualities are unavailable.

On the study overall, not on this receptor specifically: The amount of clinical and demographic metadata varied by source and participant and was provided uncurated.

TCRbeta CDR3 regions were amplified from genomic DNA using the immunoSEQ Assay, a bias-controlled multiplex PCR. In the source study's methods: Within the assay, amplification of reference gene primers was used to estimate how many nucleated cells each sample contained. To quantify the absolute abundance of each unique TCRbeta CDR3 rearrangement, sequence reads were collapsed and filtered. For each sample, productive Simpson clonality was calculated as the square root of Simpson's diversity index across productive rearrangements. TCRdb mirrors the immuneACCESS table, restricted to in-frame sequences. Some clones are absent from its copies; in checked studies, under half trace to an unresolved V gene, and the reason for the others is unknown. V and J calls plus clone size are reproduced from that table; the DNA served to infer D and trimming. Present in this sample are under 250,000 clones, roughly 86% of which were seen just once. Clones ranked in the top ten supply under 2% of the sample.

The chain couples TRBV19 to TRBJ2-3; 8 central bases correspond to TRBD2. Material for sequencing was peripheral blood. This sequence was found in a woman aged 60 to 75 who had recovered from COVID-19. CDR3 reads: CASIPTAGGVPDTQYF. Here is the DNA: TGTGCCAGTATTCCGACGGCCGGGGGGGTCCCAGATACGCAGTATTTT.